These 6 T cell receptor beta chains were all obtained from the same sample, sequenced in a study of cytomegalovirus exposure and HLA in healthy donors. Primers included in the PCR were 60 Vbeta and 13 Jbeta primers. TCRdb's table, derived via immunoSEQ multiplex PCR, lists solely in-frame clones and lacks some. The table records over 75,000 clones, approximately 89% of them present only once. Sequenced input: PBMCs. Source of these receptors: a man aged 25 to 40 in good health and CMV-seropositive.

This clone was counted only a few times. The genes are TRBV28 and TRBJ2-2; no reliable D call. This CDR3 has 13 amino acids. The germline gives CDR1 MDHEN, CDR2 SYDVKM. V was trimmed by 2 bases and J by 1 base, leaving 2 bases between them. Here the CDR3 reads CASSLRNTGELFF. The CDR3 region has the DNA TGTGCCAGCAGTTTACGGAACACCGGGGAGCTGTTTTTT.

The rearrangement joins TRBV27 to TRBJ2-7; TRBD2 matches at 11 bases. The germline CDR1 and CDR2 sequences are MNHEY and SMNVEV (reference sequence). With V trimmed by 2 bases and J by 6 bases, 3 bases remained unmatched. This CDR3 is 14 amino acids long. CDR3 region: CASSLTSGSTEQYF. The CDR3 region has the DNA TGTGCCAGCAGTTTAACTAGCGGGAGCACCGAGCAGTACTTC.

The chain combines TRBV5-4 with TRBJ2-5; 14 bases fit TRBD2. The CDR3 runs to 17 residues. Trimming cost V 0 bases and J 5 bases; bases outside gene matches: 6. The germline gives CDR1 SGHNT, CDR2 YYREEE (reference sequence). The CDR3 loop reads CASSLAGTSGSGETQYF. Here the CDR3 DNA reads TGTGCCAGCAGCTTGGCCGGGACTAGCGGGAGTGGTGAGACCCAGTACTTC.

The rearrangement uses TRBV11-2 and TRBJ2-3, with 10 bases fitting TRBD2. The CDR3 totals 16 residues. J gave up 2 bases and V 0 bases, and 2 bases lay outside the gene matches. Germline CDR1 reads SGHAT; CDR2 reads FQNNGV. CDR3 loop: CASSLEAGGPTDTQYF. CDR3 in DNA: TGTGCCAGCAGCTTAGAAGCGGGAGGGCCCACAGATACGCAGTATTTT.

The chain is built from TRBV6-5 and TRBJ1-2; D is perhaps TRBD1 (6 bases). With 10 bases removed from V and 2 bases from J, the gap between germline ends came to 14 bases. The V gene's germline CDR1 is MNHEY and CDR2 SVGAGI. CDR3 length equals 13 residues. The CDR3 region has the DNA TGTGCCACCCTAGCCACAGGGAACTATGGCTACACCTTC. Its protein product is CATLATGNYGYTF.

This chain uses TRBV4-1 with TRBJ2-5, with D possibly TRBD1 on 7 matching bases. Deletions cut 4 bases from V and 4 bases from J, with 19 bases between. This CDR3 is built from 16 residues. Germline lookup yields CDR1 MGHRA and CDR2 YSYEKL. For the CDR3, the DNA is TGCGCCAGCAGCCTTTCTAGCCAGGGGGGTGGAGAGACCCAGTACTTC. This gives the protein CASSLSSQGGGETQYF.